This TCR beta chain is from a study of blood T cell repertoires in COVID-19. Overall study: Spain, Italy and the United States supplied samples that represented acute and convalescent COVID-19. From T cells, B-cell-depleted T cells, or PBMCs came the material, which was cDNA or gDNA.

The germline V gene has CDR1 SQVTM and CDR2 ANQGSEA. The length of the CDR3 is 17 residues. The ends lost 5 bases at V and 5 bases at J; junction bases unmatched: 14. The authors' processing: The assay estimated nucleated cells by amplifying reference gene primers. TCRdb's table, derived via immunoSEQ multiplex PCR, lists solely in-frame clones and lacks some. That table supplies the V and J calls and clone size; D and trimming were determined from the DNA. This table has tens of thousands of clones, about 86% appearing once. The rearrangement joins TRBV29-1 to TRBJ2-4; 11 bases align to TRBD2. Material for sequencing was peripheral blood. The sequence derives from a woman in her 70s with acute or convalescent COVID-19. In DNA form, the CDR3 reads TGCAGCGTTTTTCCGTTTGGTACGGGACTAGCGGAAAACATTCAGTACTTC. This encodes CSVFPFGTGLAENIQYF. Full variable domain (rest looked up from reference TRBV29-1 and TRBJ2-4): SAVISQKPSRDICQRGTSLTIQCQVDSQVTMMFWYRQQPGQSLTLIATANQGSEATYESGFVIDKFPISRPNLTFSTLTVSNMSPEDSSIYLCSVFPFGTGLAENIQYFGAGTRLSVL.